The sequence of this T cell receptor (beta chain) was determined in a study of T cells in Graves' hyperthyroidism and ophthalmopathy. Only a few counts were recorded for this clonotype. With 7 bases clipped from V and 5 bases from J, the junction kept 11 bases outside the gene matches. The CDR3 is made up of 17 amino acids. Germline V gives CDR1 LNHDA, CDR2 SQIVND (reference sequence). It was RNA transcripts that yielded the amplified TCR beta CDR3 regions. HTBI primers drove first-round RT-PCR of the TCR CDR3. From the multiplex PCR reads, TCRdb called clonotypes with MiXCR, one entry per CDR3 protein. The sample contains 250,000 to 350,000 distinct CDR3 sequences, approximately 15% of which appear only once.

This chain joins TRBV19 and TRBJ1-4, with 12 bases that match TRBD1. Input material: blood. The sequence derives from a woman aged 60-75 years with Graves' ophthalmopathy. The CDR3 coding sequence is TGTGCCAGTAACCAGCGGGGACAGGGGGCGAAGAATGAAAAACTGTTTTTT. Residues: CASNQRGQGAKNEKLFF.